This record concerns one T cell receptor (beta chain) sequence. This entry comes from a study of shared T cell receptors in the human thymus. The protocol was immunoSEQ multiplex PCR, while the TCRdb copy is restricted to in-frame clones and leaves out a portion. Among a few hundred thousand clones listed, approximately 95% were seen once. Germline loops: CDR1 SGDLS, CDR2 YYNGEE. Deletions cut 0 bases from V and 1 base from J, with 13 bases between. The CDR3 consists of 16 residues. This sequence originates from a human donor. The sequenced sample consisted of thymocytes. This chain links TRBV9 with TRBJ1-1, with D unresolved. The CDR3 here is CASSVVIRHPNTEAFF. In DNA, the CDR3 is TGTGCCAGCAGCGTAGTAATTCGACACCCGAACACTGAAGCTTTCTTT.